Each of the 29 T cell receptor beta chains below was sequenced from the same sample in a study of cytomegalovirus exposure and HLA in healthy donors. PCR involved 60 Vbeta and 13 Jbeta primers. Using immunoSEQ multiplex PCR, the repertoire was profiled, and TCRdb retains in-frame clones only, with some absent. The repertoire includes 170,000 or so clones, 75% to 90% of them detected once, and under 0.85% sits in the top ten. What was sequenced was PBMCs. These receptors came from a boy younger than 18 in good health and CMV-seronegative.

The chain uses TRBV18 and TRBJ2-7, with 9 bases lining up with TRBD1. This CDR3 contains 17 residues. The V and J ends lost 6 bases and 2 bases, in that order; junction bases with no gene match: 14. Germline CDR1 KGHSH, CDR2 LQKENI. CDR3 nucleotides: TGTGCCAGCTCGACAACAATTCCGGGACAGGGAGCCTACGAGCAGTACTTC. Encoded protein: CASSTTIPGQGAYEQYF.

The rearrangement joins TRBV15 to TRBJ1-2, with D perhaps TRBD1 (6 bases). The CDR3 consists of 15 residues. Germline CDR1 is LNHNV and CDR2 is YYDKDF (reference sequence). Trimming shortened V by 0 bases and J by 4 bases, and 12 bases separated the two germline ends. CDR3 nucleotide sequence: TGTGCCACCAGCAGAGAACAGGGATTCGGCTATGGCTACACCTTC. Protein sequence: CATSREQGFGYGYTF. Using reference TRBV15 and TRBJ1-2 for the parts outside the CDR3, the full variable domain is DAMVIQNPRYQVTQFGKPVTLSCSQTLNHNVMYWYQQKSSQAPKLLFHYYDKDFNNEADTPDNFQSRRPNTSFCFLDIRSPGLGDTAMYLCATSREQGFGYGYTFGSGTRLTVV.

J is TRBJ1-2 and V is TRBV7-3, with D perhaps TRBD1 (5 bases). With 5 bases removed from V and 4 bases from J, the gap between germline ends came to 17 bases. From germline, CDR1 is SGHTA and CDR2 FQGTGA. This CDR3 spans 15 amino acids. In nucleotides, the CDR3 is TGTGCCAGCAGCCCATCCGGGACTCATAGCTATGGCTACACCTTC. Amino acid sequence: CASSPSGTHSYGYTF.

In regard to this clone: Other DNA sequences within the sample encode an identical CDR3. The chain employs TRBV14 and TRBJ1-1; no reliable D call. Germline V gives CDR1 SGHDN, CDR2 FVKESK. Trimming removed 0 bases at V and 5 bases at J, with 16 bases between. The CDR3 is made up of 16 amino acids. The CDR3 nucleotides are TGTGCCAGCAGCCAAGATTTGATAGCCACTTCTACTGAAGCTTTCTTT. Translated: CASSQDLIATSTEAFF.

The chain carries TRBV6-1 and TRBJ1-2; 9 bases are a match to TRBD1. With 6 bases clipped from V and 7 bases from J, the junction kept 12 bases outside the gene matches. Germline V gene data show CDR1 as MNHNS and CDR2 as SASEGT. The CDR3 is 15 amino acids. CDR3 sequence (DNA): TGTGCCAGCAGCGACCCGGGACAGGGAGAGGGTGGCTACACCTTC. It yields the protein CASSDPGQGEGGYTF.

The genes are TRBV9 and TRBJ1-1; TRBD1 agrees at 8 bases. V gave up 4 bases and J gave up 5 bases; unmatched junction bases: 4. From germline, CDR1 is SGDLS and CDR2 YYNGEE. This CDR3 contains 13 residues. CDR3 sequence reads: CASSTGGRTEAFF. The CDR3 region has the DNA TGTGCCAGCAGCACAGGGGGTCGTACTGAAGCTTTCTTT.

This chain links TRBV6-5 with TRBJ1-2; 7 bases are shared with TRBD1. There are 12 residues in the CDR3. The germline V gene has CDR1 MNHEY and CDR2 SVGAGI. V shed 10 bases and J 5 bases; nucleotides not matched to a gene: 7. The CDR3 region is CATLTGMYGYTF. DNA of the CDR3: TGTGCCACCCTGACAGGGATGTATGGCTACACCTTC.

The chain combines TRBV19 with TRBJ1-2; a weak D match, TRBD1 (5 bases). The CDR3 extends over 13 amino acids. CDR1 LNHDA and CDR2 SQIVND come from the germline V gene (reference sequence). Trimming pared 2 bases from V and 5 bases from J, leaving 9 bases between. The CDR3 nucleotides read TGTGCCAGTAGTATATCGGACACTTATGGCTACACCTTC. Residues: CASSISDTYGYTF.

This clone was picked up a small number of times. This rearrangement joins TRBV13 to TRBJ2-5, with D possibly TRBD2 on 5 matching bases. The tail of the sequence fits TRBJ2-7 better, so the J call may be wrong. Germline lookup yields CDR1 PRHDT and CDR2 FYEKMQ (reference sequence). The CDR3 extends over 13 amino acids. CDR3 DNA: TGTGCCAGCAGCTCGAGGAGGTCCTACGAGCAGTACTTC. This codes for CASSSRRSYEQYF.

The rearrangement uses TRBV27 and TRBJ2-1, with TRBD1 matching 9 bases. The J segment lost 6 bases and the V segment lost 4 bases, leaving 7 bases of the junction unmatched. CDR1 and CDR2 (germline): MNHEY, SMNVEV (reference sequence). The CDR3 runs 15 residues. CDR3 DNA: TGTGCCAGCAGTTGGGGGACAGGGAGGCGCAATGAGCAGTTCTTC. It yields the protein CASSWGTGRRNEQFF.

The V call is TRBV11-2, the J call TRBJ1-1, with unresolved D. CDR3 length equals 14 residues. Per the germline V gene, CDR1 is SGHAT and CDR2 is FQNNGV. The ends were cut back, 1 base at V and 1 base at J, with 7 bases in the middle. The CDR3 region has the DNA TGTGCCAGCAGCTTAGCCGGAGGGAACACTGAAGCTTTCTTT. It yields the protein CASSLAGGNTEAFF.

This rearrangement joins TRBV27 to TRBJ1-1; 9 bases are shared with TRBD1. Germline assignment: CDR1 MNHEY and CDR2 SMNVEV (reference sequence). With V trimmed by 5 bases and J by 4 bases, 2 bases remained unmatched. This CDR3 is 13 amino acids long. CDR3 DNA sequence: TGTGCCAGCAGTCCGACAGGGGGCACTGAAGCTTTCTTT. The encoded protein is CASSPTGGTEAFF.

V gene TRBV9 combines with J gene TRBJ2-1, with a weak D call TRBD2 (6 bases). This CDR3 is 16 amino acids long. Germline values: CDR1 SGDLS, CDR2 YYNGEE. Trimming shortened V by 4 bases and J by 3 bases, and 17 bases separated the two germline ends. CDR3 coding DNA: TGTGCCAGCAGCACCGATAGCGGCTACCTCTACAATGAGCAGTTCTTC. Its translation: CASSTDSGYLYNEQFF. Complete variable domain (other parts from reference TRBV9 and TRBJ2-1): DSGVTQTPKHLITATGQRVTLRCSPRSGDLSVYWYQQSLDQGLQFLIQYYNGEERAKGNILERFSAQQFPDLHSELNLSSLELGDSALYFCASSTDSGYLYNEQFFGPGTRLTVL.

This chain links TRBV6-4 with TRBJ1-1; possibly TRBD1 for D (5 bases). The germline V gene encodes CDR1 MRHNA and CDR2 SNTAGT. The CDR3 totals 13 residues. Between the trimmed V and J ends, which lost 2 bases and 4 bases, there was a span of 8 bases. The DNA of the CDR3 is TGTGCCAGCAGTGACGGGGGAGGCACTGAAGCTTTCTTT. Its protein is CASSDGGGTEAFF.

V and J are TRBV28 and TRBJ2-3; a possible D gene is TRBD2 (5 bases). The CDR3 has 17 residues. Germline V gene lookup returns CDR1 MDHEN and CDR2 SYDVKM. Trimming removed 1 base from V and 2 bases from J, with 16 bases in between. For the CDR3, the DNA is TGTGCCAGCAGTTTATCTATCACTCGGGGAGCCACAGATACGCAGTATTTT. Protein: CASSLSITRGATDTQYF. Complete variable domain (other parts from reference TRBV28 and TRBJ2-3): DVKVTQSSRYLVKRTGEKVFLECVQDMDHENMFWYRQDPGLGLRLIYFSYDVKMKEKGDIPEGYSVSREKKERFSLILESASTNQTSMYLCASSLSITRGATDTQYFGPGTRLTVL.

In its sample, this clone was seen a few times. The chain employs TRBV7-9 and TRBJ2-2, with D uncertain. The CDR3 is made up of 18 amino acids. Germline V gene data show CDR1 as SEHNR and CDR2 as FQNEAQ (reference sequence). Trimming took off 2 bases at V and 1 base at J, with 17 bases between the two ends. CDR3 coding DNA: TGTGCCAGCAGCTTAATAGAAGGAGTGTTACTGAACACCGGGGAGCTGTTTTTT. It yields the protein CASSLIEGVLLNTGELFF.

The CDR3 is CASSEVLAGVTEAFF. Here the CDR3 DNA reads TGTGCCAGCAGTGAAGTCTTAGCGGGGGTCACTGAAGCTTTCTTT. This chain joins TRBV2 and TRBJ1-1, with D possibly TRBD1 on 5 matching bases. The length of the CDR3 is 15 residues. The V gene lost 1 base and the J gene lost 4 bases, with 13 bases spanning the gap. Per germline, CDR1 SNHLY and CDR2 FYNNEI.

This clone has more than one count but fewer than ten. This sequence joins TRBV4-2 and TRBJ1-6; D remains ambiguous. V lost 0 bases and J lost 6, with 12 bases in between. CDR3 length: 16 residues. CDR1 is LGHNA and CDR2 is YNFKEQ in the germline V gene. For the CDR3, the DNA is TGTGCCAGCAGCCAAGAGAGGTCCAGAGGTAATTCACCCCTCCACTTT. It is translated as CASSQERSRGNSPLHF.

V is TRBV7-9 and J is TRBJ1-2, with 10 bases identical to TRBD1. CDR1 and CDR2 (germline): SEHNR, FQNEAQ (reference sequence). The CDR3 extends over 13 amino acids. J was trimmed by 10 bases and V by 0 bases; bases with no gene match: 2. The CDR3 spells CASSLAGTGVYTF. The CDR3 DNA sequence: TGTGCCAGCAGCTTAGCCGGGACAGGGGTCTACACCTTC.

The chain has TRBV30 and TRBJ2-1; 7 bases are a match to TRBD2. CDR1 and CDR2 (germline): GTSNPN, SVGIG (reference sequence). The length of the CDR3 is 13 residues. The ends lost 0 bases at V and 10 bases at J; junction bases unmatched: 6. The CDR3 loop reads CAWSVGGSGEQFF. The CDR3 DNA reads as TGTGCCTGGAGTGTCGGGGGGTCGGGGGAGCAGTTCTTC.

The chain couples TRBV4-2 to TRBJ2-1; 8 nucleotides match TRBD2. CDR3 length: 19 amino acids. Losses at the gene ends were 0 bases for V and 2 bases for J; bases not matched to a gene: 12. The germline V gene has CDR1 LGHNA and CDR2 YNFKEQ. In DNA, the CDR3 is TGTGCCAGCAGCCAAGACGGCGGGGGGACGGGCCAGACCTACAATGAGCAGTTCTTC. Protein sequence: CASSQDGGGTGQTYNEQFF.

V usage is TRBV5-8 and J usage is TRBJ2-6; D gene uncertain. This CDR3 region has 16 residues. The germline CDR1 and CDR2 sequences are SGHTS and YDEGEE. V shed 5 bases and J shed 0 bases, with 12 bases lying between them. CDR3 amino acids: CASSPRLASGANVLTF. In DNA, the CDR3 is TGTGCCAGCAGTCCTAGACTGGCCTCTGGGGCCAACGTCCTGACTTTC.

Here the CDR3 DNA reads TGTGCCAGCAGCTCGATCGGGGGGCCAGGAGATACGCAGTATTTT. It translates to CASSSIGGPGDTQYF. The V call is TRBV7-2, the J call TRBJ2-3; a possible D gene is TRBD2 (7 bases). Germline V gives CDR1 SGHTA, CDR2 FQGNSA. This CDR3 spans 15 amino acids. Trimming pared 4 bases from V and 5 bases from J, leaving 16 bases between.

The J gene is TRBJ2-6, the V gene TRBV21-1; TRBD2, as called in the table, went unchecked against the DNA. TRBV21-1 is given as a pseudogene. The CDR3 sequence is 13 residues long. This CDR3 reads CASNYSGANVLTF. Written as DNA, the CDR3 is TGTGCCAGCAACTACTCTGGGGCCAACGTCCTGACTTTC.

This clone turned up a few times. The V gene is TRBV30, the J gene TRBJ1-1, with D hard to call. V gave up 1 base and J gave up 2 bases, with 11 bases separating them. The germline V gene encodes CDR1 GTSNPN and CDR2 SVGIG (reference sequence). CDR3 size: 14 residues. The CDR3 sequence is CAWSDLPGNTEAFF. The CDR3 bases are TGTGCCTGGAGTGACCTCCCGGGAAACACTGAAGCTTTCTTT.

The J gene is TRBJ1-2, the V gene TRBV6-6; unclear D gene. Between the trimmed V and J ends, which lost 6 bases and 4 bases, there was a span of 12 bases. Germline V gene sequence: CDR1 MNHNY, CDR2 SVGAGI (reference sequence). The CDR3 runs to 13 residues. The CDR3 sequence: CASREGLFYGYTF. The DNA of the CDR3 is TGTGCCAGCAGGGAGGGCTTGTTCTATGGCTACACCTTC.

Points on this clone: Other DNA sequences from this sample encode an identical CDR3 as well. The chain employs TRBV5-1 and TRBJ1-6; 7 nucleotides line up with TRBD1. This CDR3 spans 14 amino acids. Per the germline V gene, CDR1 is SGHRS and CDR2 is YFSETQ. The ends lost 4 bases at V and 5 bases at J; junction bases unmatched: 3. CDR3 loop: CASSRDRNNSPLHF. The DNA for the CDR3 is TGCGCCAGCAGCAGGGACAGAAATAATTCACCCCTCCACTTT.

The chain couples TRBV7-2 to TRBJ2-5, with 7 positions matching TRBD1. J lost 5 bases, V lost 4 bases, and 7 bases had no gene match. Germline loops: CDR1 SGHTA, CDR2 FQGNSA. The CDR3 covers 14 residues. CDR3: CASSYYRGLETQYF. The CDR3 region has the DNA TGTGCCAGCAGCTACTACAGGGGTTTGGAGACCCAGTACTTC.

This clone appeared a few times. The chain combines TRBV30 with TRBJ1-4, with 8 bases that match TRBD1. V lost 5 bases, J lost 6 bases, and 2 bases stayed unmatched. The V gene's germline CDR1 is GTSNPN and CDR2 SVGIG (reference sequence). The CDR3 consists of 12 residues. The CDR3 sequence is CAWDRGYEKLFF. The CDR3 coding sequence is TGTGCCTGGGACAGGGGTTATGAAAAACTGTTTTTT.